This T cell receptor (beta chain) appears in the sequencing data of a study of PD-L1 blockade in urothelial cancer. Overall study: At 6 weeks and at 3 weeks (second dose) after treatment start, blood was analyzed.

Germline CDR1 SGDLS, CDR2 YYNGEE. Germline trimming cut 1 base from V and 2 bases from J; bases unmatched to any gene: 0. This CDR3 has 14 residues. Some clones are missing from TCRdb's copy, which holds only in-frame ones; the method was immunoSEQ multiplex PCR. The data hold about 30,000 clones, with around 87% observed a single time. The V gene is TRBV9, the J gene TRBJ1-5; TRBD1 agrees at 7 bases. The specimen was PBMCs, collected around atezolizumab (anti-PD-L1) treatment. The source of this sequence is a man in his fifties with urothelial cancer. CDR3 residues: CASSVQGGNQPQHF. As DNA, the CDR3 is TGTGCCAGCAGCGTACAGGGGGGCAATCAGCCCCAGCATTTT.